This T cell receptor beta chain is drawn from a study of blood T cell repertoires in COVID-19. Germline V lookup: CDR1 KGHSH, CDR2 LQKENI. Trimming cost V 5 bases and J 6 bases, with 11 bases left between them. The CDR3 has 13 residues. The protocol was immunoSEQ multiplex PCR, while the TCRdb copy is restricted to in-frame clones and leaves out a portion. Here the sample spans roughly 100,000 clones, 80% to 90% being singletons. Input material: peripheral blood. This TCR was recovered from a woman in her 70s with acute or convalescent COVID-19. The chain joins TRBV18 to TRBJ2-1, with D maybe TRBD2 (6 bases). CDR3 DNA sequence: TGTGCCAGCTCAACAACGCGGGGCAATGAGCAGTTCTTC. This sequence encodes CASSTTRGNEQFF.